These T cell receptor beta chains were read from a single sample in a study of T cells in Graves' hyperthyroidism and ophthalmopathy. Via MiXCR, TCRdb re-called the multiplex PCR reads, giving one row per CDR3 protein. Of some 570,000 distinct CDR3 sequences listed, roughly 18% were seen once; the top ten hold approximately 15%. The sample was blood. The receptors here all came from a woman aged 18-30 years with Graves' ophthalmopathy. The CDR3 runs from the conserved cysteine through the conserved F or W. Fields, in order: clone size, D gene, J gene, CDR3 length, V gene, CDR3 protein, CDR3 DNA. A D gene is named only where the DNA matches it firmly. The size of a clone is reported for some rows only, either as once, few or many, or as a class for expanded clones.

many . TRBJ2-3 14 TRBV7-2 CASSSPWGTDTQYF TGTGCCAGCAGCTCCCCATGGGGCACAGATACGCAGTATTTT
many TRBD1 TRBJ2-7 14 TRBV5-5 CASSSGQPSYEQYF TGTGCCAGCAGCTCGGGACAGCCCTCCTACGAGCAGTACTTC
many . TRBJ2-7 15 TRBV6-1 CASRWAGGTSYEQYF TGTGCCAGCAGGTGGGCCGGCGGGACCTCCTACGAGCAGTACTTC
many . TRBJ1-1 13 TRBV2 CASRVSGHTEAFF TGTGCCAGCAGGGTTTCAGGGCACACTGAAGCTTTCTTT
. TRBD2 TRBJ2-1 14 TRBV20-1 CSASRPGGYNEQFF TGCAGTGCTAGTCGGCCGGGAGGATACAATGAGCAGTTCTTC
many . TRBJ2-3 15 TRBV7-9 CASSLALGPTDTQYF TGTGCCAGCAGCTTAGCACTAGGACCCACAGATACGCAGTATTTT
many . TRBJ1-1 14 TRBV27 CASSLRAGITEAFF TGTGCCAGCAGTTTAAGGGCAGGGATCACTGAAGCTTTCTTT
few TRBD1 TRBJ2-2 13 TRBV19 CASSITGGGELFF TGTGCCAGTAGTATCACAGGGGGCGGGGAGCTGTTTTTT
many TRBD2 TRBJ2-1 16 TRBV7-9 CASSPRTSGGDNEQFF TGTGCCAGCAGCCCCCGGACTAGCGGCGGTGACAATGAGCAGTTCTTC
many . TRBJ2-7 13 TRBV2 CASSVDGNNEQYF TGTGCCAGCAGTGTGGACGGAAACAACGAGCAGTACTTC
many . TRBJ2-2 14 TRBV11-3 CASSGSSGTGELFF TGTGCCAGCAGCGGTTCTTCAGGGACCGGGGAGCTGTTTTTT
many TRBD1 TRBJ1-5 15 TRBV20-1 CSALDRGGIDQPQHF TGCAGTGCCCTAGACAGGGGAGGGATCGATCAGCCCCAGCATTTT
. . TRBJ2-1 15 TRBV27 CASSLSEGSYNEQFF TGTGCCAGCAGTTTATCGGAGGGGTCCTACAATGAGCAGTTCTTC
many TRBD1 TRBJ2-7 17 TRBV6-1 CASSPRGGLLSSYEQYF TGTGCCAGCAGTCCCCGAGGGGGCTTATTGAGCTCCTACGAGCAGTACTTC
. . TRBJ2-5 15 TRBV28 CASSLGPDLGETQYF TGCGCCAGCAGTTTAGGTCCCGACCTGGGGGAGACCCAGTACTTC
. . TRBJ2-2 14 TRBV4-1 CASSQKDATGELFF TGCGCCAGCAGCCAAAAGGACGCCACCGGGGAGCTGTTTTTT
. . TRBJ2-7 13 TRBV19 CASSITSNYEQYF TGTGCCAGTAGTATTACCTCGAACTACGAGCAGTACTTC
. TRBD2 TRBJ2-1 15 TRBV6-9 CASSYRPGGNNEQFF TGTGCCAGCAGTTACCGTCCGGGGGGGAACAATGAGCAGTTCTTC
few . TRBJ1-1 14 TRBV28 CASTRRGAYTEAFF TGTGCCAGCACCCGTCGGGGGGCTTACACTGAAGCTTTCTTT
few TRBD1 TRBJ2-7 12 TRBV20-1 CSAGTGGYEQYF TGCAGTGCTGGAACAGGGGGCTACGAGCAGTACTTC
. TRBD1 TRBJ1-2 14 TRBV5-6 CASSFGQVPYGYTF TGTGCCAGCAGCTTCGGACAGGTTCCTTATGGCTACACCTTC
. . TRBJ2-7 12 TRBV7-9 CASSPDASEQYF TGTGCCAGCAGCCCTGACGCGAGCGAGCAGTACTTC
many . TRBJ2-1 15 TRBV7-2 CASSLGAVSYNEQFF TGTGCCAGCAGCTTAGGGGCAGTCTCCTACAATGAGCAGTTCTTC
many . TRBJ2-3 14 TRBV20-1 CSADRRGEADTQYF TGCAGTGCTGACCGGAGAGGGGAGGCAGATACGCAGTATTTT
. . TRBJ2-2 15 TRBV7-2 CASSLQGRMDEELFF TGTGCCAGCAGCTTGCAGGGCAGGATGGACGAGGAGCTGTTTTTT
few . TRBJ1-2 13 TRBV30 CAWSSGQYYGYTF TGTGCCTGGAGCAGCGGGCAGTACTATGGCTACACCTTC
many . TRBJ2-3 17 TRBV6-2/TRBV6-3 CASSSSRSAWGADTQYF .
many . TRBJ2-7 17 TRBV27 CASSLFGYAESSYEQYF TGTGCCAGCAGTTTATTCGGCTATGCGGAGAGCTCCTACGAGCAGTACTTC
once TRBD2 TRBJ2-1 16 TRBV7-2 CASSSPGLAGSNEQFF TGTGCCAGCAGCTCCCCAGGCCTAGCGGGATCTAATGAGCAGTTCTTC
medium-sized . TRBJ1-2 12 TRBV30 CAWIGRTYGYTF TGTGCCTGGATCGGGCGGACCTATGGCTACACCTTC
many . TRBJ1-5 13 TRBV29-1 CSVEWVPGQPQHF TGCAGCGTTGAATGGGTTCCGGGTCAGCCCCAGCATTTT
many . TRBJ2-2 13 TRBV30 CAWSPRAFGELFF TGTGCCTGGAGCCCTCGCGCCTTCGGGGAGCTGTTTTTT
. . TRBJ1-2 16 TRBV6-2/TRBV6-3 CASSDRFKGSGYGYTF TGTGCCAGCAGTGATAGATTTAAGGGTAGCGGCTATGGCTACACCTTC
many TRBD1 TRBJ2-7 15 TRBV5-1 CASSRGQDSSYEQYF TGCGCCAGCAGCCGGGGACAGGATAGCTCCTACGAGCAGTACTTC
many . TRBJ2-1 14 TRBV5-1 CASSLGTTVNEQFF TGCGCCAGCAGCTTGGGGACTACCGTCAATGAGCAGTTCTTC
many TRBD2 TRBJ2-2 15 TRBV6-1 CASSSGLANTGELFF TGTGCCAGCAGTTCGGGACTAGCGAACACCGGGGAGCTGTTTTTT
many . TRBJ1-2 14 TRBV10-3 CAISESSSLYGYTF TGTGCCATCAGTGAGTCGAGCAGCCTATATGGCTACACCTTC
many TRBD2 TRBJ2-3 15 TRBV7-7 CASSQGTSATDTQYF TGTGCTAGCAGCCAAGGGACTAGCGCGACAGATACGCAGTATTTT
many TRBD1 TRBJ1-1 15 TRBV27 CASSPRDRSGTEAFF TGTGCCAGCAGTCCCCGGGACAGGTCGGGCACTGAAGCTTTCTTT
. TRBD2 TRBJ2-5 16 TRBV9 CASSPWTSGSSETQYF TGTGCCAGCAGCCCCTGGACTAGCGGGAGCTCCGAGACCCAGTACTTC
. TRBD1 TRBJ1-2 15 TRBV7-2 CASSLNVDRGYGYTF TGTGCCAGCAGCTTAAACGTCGACAGGGGCTATGGCTACACCTTC
. . TRBJ1-2 16 TRBV19 CASSIRWRDHSNGYTF TGTGCCAGTAGTATTAGGTGGAGGGACCACAGTAATGGCTACACCTTC